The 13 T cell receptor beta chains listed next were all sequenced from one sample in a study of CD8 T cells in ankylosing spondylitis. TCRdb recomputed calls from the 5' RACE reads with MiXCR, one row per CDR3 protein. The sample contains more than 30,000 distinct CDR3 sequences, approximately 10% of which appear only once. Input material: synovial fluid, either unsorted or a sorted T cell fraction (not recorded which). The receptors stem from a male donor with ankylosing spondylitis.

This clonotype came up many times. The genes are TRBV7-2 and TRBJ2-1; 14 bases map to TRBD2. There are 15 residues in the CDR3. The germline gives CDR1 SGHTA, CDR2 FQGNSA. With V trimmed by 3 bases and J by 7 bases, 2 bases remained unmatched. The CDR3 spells CASSFRTSGRNEQFF. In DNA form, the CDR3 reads TGTGCCAGCAGCTTCCGGACTAGCGGGAGGAATGAGCAGTTCTTC. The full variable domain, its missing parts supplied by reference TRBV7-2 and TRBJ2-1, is GAGVSQSPSNKVTEKGKDVELRCDPISGHTALYWYRQSLGQGLEFLIYFQGNSAPDKSGLPSDRFSAERTGGSVSTLTIQRTQQEDSAVYLCASSFRTSGRNEQFFGPGTRLTVL.

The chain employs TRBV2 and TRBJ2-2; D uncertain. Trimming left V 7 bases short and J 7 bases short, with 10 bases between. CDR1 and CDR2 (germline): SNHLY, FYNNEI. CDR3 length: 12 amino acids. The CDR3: CASTSSGGELFF. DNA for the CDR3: TGTGCCAGCACATCCTCCGGCGGGGAGCTGTTTTTT.

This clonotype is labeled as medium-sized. The CDR3 region is CSLPLGNEQFF. The CDR3, as DNA: TGCAGCCTCCCACTGGGTAATGAGCAGTTCTTC. The chain couples TRBV29-1 to TRBJ2-1; no clear D gene. CDR1 is SQVTM and CDR2 is ANQGSEA in the germline V gene. The V gene lost 8 bases and the J gene lost 7 bases, with 12 bases spanning the gap. This CDR3 has 11 residues.

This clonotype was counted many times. CDR3 amino acids: CASSDPNMRDTQYF. The CDR3 nucleotides are TGTGCCAGCAGCGACCCGAATATGAGGGATACGCAGTATTTT. This chain uses TRBV12-3 or TRBV12-4 with TRBJ2-3; the D is unclear. This CDR3 contains 14 residues. Trimming cost V 6 bases and J 6 bases, with 16 bases left between them.

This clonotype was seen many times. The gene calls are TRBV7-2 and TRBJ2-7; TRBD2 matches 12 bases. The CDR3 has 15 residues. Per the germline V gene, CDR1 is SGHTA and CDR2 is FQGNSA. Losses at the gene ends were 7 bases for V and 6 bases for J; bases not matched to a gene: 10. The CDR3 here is CASTSGLAGLGEQYF. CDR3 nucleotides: TGTGCCAGCACCTCGGGACTAGCGGGTCTTGGCGAGCAGTACTTC.

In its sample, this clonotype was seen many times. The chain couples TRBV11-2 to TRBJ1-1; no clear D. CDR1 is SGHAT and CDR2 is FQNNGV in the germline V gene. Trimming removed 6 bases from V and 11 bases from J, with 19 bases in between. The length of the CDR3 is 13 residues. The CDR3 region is CASSFNMLNGAFF. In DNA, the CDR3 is TGTGCCAGCAGTTTTAATATGCTGAATGGGGCTTTCTTT.

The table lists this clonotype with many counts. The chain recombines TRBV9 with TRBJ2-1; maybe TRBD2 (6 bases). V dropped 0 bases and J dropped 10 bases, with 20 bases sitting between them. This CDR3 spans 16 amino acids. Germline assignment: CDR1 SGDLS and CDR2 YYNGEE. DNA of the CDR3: TGTGCCAGCAGCGTAGGAACTGGCGGGGTAACGAGAGAGCAGTTCTTC. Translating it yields CASSVGTGGVTREQFF.

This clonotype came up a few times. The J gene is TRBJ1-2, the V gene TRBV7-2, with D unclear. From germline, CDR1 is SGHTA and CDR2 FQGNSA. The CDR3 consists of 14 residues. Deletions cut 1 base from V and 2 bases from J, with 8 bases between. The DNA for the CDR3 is TGTGCCAGCAGCTTAGGGGTGGTGAACTATGGCTACACCTTC. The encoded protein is CASSLGVVNYGYTF.

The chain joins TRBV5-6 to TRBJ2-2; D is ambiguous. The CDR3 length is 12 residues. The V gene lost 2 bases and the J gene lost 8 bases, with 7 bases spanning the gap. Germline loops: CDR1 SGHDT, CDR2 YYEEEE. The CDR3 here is CASSFSAGELFF. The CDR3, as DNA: TGTGCCAGCAGCTTTAGTGCTGGGGAGCTGTTTTTT.

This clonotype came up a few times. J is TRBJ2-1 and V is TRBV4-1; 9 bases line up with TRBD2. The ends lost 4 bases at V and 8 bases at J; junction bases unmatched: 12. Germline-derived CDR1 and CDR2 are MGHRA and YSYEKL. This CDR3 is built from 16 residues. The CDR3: CASSRLLAGGPYEQFF. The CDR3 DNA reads TGCGCCAGCAGCCGTCTTCTGGCGGGAGGGCCCTATGAGCAGTTCTTC.

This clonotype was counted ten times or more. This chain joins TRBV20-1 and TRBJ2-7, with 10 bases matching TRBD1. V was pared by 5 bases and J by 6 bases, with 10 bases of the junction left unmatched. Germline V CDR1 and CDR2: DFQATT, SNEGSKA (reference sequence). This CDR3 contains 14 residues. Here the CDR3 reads CSAGHGQGVPEQYF. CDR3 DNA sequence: TGCAGTGCTGGACATGGACAGGGGGTTCCCGAGCAGTACTTC.

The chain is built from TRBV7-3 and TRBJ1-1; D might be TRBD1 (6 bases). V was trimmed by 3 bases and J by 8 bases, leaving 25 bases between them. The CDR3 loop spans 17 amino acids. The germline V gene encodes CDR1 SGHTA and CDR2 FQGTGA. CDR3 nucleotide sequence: TGTGCCAGCAGCTTCAACAGGGCCTTGAATCCGATCCAAGAAGCTTTCTTT. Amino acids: CASSFNRALNPIQEAFF.

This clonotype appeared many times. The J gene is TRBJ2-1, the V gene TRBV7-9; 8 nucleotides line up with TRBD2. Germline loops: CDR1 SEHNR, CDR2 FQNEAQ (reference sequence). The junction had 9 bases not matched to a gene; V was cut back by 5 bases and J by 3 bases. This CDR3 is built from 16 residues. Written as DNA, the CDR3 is TGTGCCAGCAGCGGCGCGAGCGGGAGAAACTACAATGAGCAGTTCTTC. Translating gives CASSGASGRNYNEQFF. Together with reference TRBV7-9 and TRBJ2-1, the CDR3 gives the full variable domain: DTGVSQNPRHKITKRGQNVTFRCDPISEHNRLYWYRQTLGQGPEFLTYFQNEAQLEKSRLLSDRFSAERPKGSFSTLEIQRTEQGDSAMYLCASSGASGRNYNEQFFGPGTRLTVL.